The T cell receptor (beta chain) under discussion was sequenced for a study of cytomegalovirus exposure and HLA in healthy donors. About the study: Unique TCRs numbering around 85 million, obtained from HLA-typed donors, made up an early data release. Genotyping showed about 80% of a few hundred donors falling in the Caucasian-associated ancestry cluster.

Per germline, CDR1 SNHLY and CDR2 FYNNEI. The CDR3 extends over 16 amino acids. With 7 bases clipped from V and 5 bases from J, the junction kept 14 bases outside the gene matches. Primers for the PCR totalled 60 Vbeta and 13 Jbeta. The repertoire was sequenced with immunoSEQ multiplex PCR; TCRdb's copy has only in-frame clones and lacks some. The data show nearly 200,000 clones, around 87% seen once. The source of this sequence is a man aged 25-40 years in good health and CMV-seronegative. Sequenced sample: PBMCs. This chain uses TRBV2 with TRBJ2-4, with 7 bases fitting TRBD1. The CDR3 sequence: CASKGQTFRVENIQYF. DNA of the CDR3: TGTGCCAGCAAGGGACAGACATTTCGGGTGGAAAACATTCAGTACTTC.